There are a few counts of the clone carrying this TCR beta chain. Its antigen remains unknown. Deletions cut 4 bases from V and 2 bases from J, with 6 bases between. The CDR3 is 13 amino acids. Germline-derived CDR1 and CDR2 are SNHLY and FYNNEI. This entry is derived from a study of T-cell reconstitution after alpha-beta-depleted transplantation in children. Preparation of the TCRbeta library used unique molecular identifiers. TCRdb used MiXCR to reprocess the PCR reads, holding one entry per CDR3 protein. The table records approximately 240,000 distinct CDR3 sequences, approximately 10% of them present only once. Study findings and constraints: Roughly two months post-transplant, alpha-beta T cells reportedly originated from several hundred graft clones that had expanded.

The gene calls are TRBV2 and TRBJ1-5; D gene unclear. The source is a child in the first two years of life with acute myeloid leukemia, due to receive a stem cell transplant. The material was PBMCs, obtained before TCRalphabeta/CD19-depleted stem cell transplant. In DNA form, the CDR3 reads TGTGCCAGCAGTGCGGAGGGCAATCAGCCCCAGCATTTT. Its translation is CASSAEGNQPQHF.